A single sample gave rise to the 17 T cell receptor beta chains below, sequenced in a study of technical replicates of blood from a handful of donors. Clones were read by immunoSEQ multiplex PCR, and TCRdb kept only the in-frame ones, dropping some. The sample shows 75,000 to 90,000 clones, approximately 93% of them seen only once. The sequencing sample was made of T cells isolated from PBMCs. These receptors were taken from a human donor in good health.

This clone occurred once. The V gene is TRBV4-2, the J gene TRBJ2-3; D is undetermined. Germline lookup yields CDR1 LGHNA and CDR2 YNFKEQ. V was clipped by 1 base and J by 2 bases, with 13 bases between them. The CDR3 has 16 residues. The CDR3 DNA sequence: TGTGCCAGCAGCCAAGCCCTAGGTGGTAACACAGATACGCAGTATTTT. Amino acid sequence: CASSQALGGNTDTQYF.

The chain carries TRBV18 and TRBJ1-1; D is unclear. V was shortened by 1 base and J by 1 base, with 13 bases between the two germline ends. The CDR3 contains 16 residues. Germline CDR1 is KGHSH and CDR2 is LQKENI. Here the CDR3 reads CASSPRAGDKNTEAFF. CDR3 DNA sequence: TGTGCCAGCTCACCACGCGCAGGTGATAAGAACACTGAAGCTTTCTTT.

The chain uses TRBV11-2 and TRBJ1-2; unclear D gene. The V gene lost 2 bases and the J gene lost 6 bases, with 16 bases spanning the gap. The CDR3 has 15 residues. The germline CDR1 and CDR2 sequences are SGHAT and FQNNGV. The CDR3 is CASSLRTQAPDGYTF. CDR3 sequence (DNA): TGTGCCAGCAGCTTAAGAACCCAGGCTCCCGATGGCTACACCTTC.

This clone is a singleton in its sample. This chain links TRBV5-8 with TRBJ2-3, with 10 bases matching TRBD1. CDR1 is SGHTS and CDR2 is YDEGEE in the germline V gene. J gave up 1 base and V 1 base, and 6 bases lay outside the gene matches. The CDR3 runs 17 residues. The CDR3 sequence: CASSLSWGTGGTDTQYF. CDR3 nucleotide sequence: TGTGCCAGCAGCTTGTCCTGGGGGACAGGGGGCACAGATACGCAGTATTTT.

The V and J genes are TRBV5-5 and TRBJ2-5; a weak D match, TRBD2 (5 bases). The CDR3 is 12 residues long. Germline lookup yields CDR1 SGHKS and CDR2 YYEKEE (reference sequence). Trimming removed 1 base from V and 5 bases from J, with 6 bases in between. This CDR3 reads CASSLTGETQYF. CDR3 coding DNA: TGTGCCAGCAGCTTGACGGGGGAGACCCAGTACTTC.

The chain has TRBV5-1 and TRBJ1-2; tentative D call: TRBD1 (5 bases). Germline V gives CDR1 SGHRS, CDR2 YFSETQ. V was pared by 0 bases and J by 8 bases, with 11 bases between. The CDR3 is 13 residues long. The CDR3 sequence is CASSLEGVGGYTF. CDR3 bases: TGCGCCAGCAGCTTGGAAGGGGTTGGCGGCTACACCTTC.

This chain connects TRBV6-1 to TRBJ2-1, with D unclear. This CDR3 contains 13 residues. Germline V lookup: CDR1 MNHNS, CDR2 SASEGT. Trimming left V 7 bases short and J 1 base short, with 8 bases between. CDR3 nucleotides: TGTGCCAGCACCAGGAAGTCCTACAATGAGCAGTTCTTC. It is translated as CASTRKSYNEQFF.

V gene TRBV11-3 combines with J gene TRBJ2-7, with 10 bases that match TRBD1. The CDR3 has 16 residues. The germline V gene has CDR1 SGHNT and CDR2 YENEEA. V lost 5 bases and J lost 3; bases outside the gene matches: 10. As DNA, the CDR3 is TGTGCCAGCAGCGCTCGGGACAGGGGAGGACTCTACGAGCAGTACTTC. It is translated as CASSARDRGGLYEQYF.

This clone was observed a single time. The chain has TRBV6-1 and TRBJ2-1; 7 bases align to TRBD1. CDR1 and CDR2 from the germline V gene are MNHNS and SASEGT. The length of the CDR3 is 17 residues. The junction had 7 bases not matched to a gene; V was cut back by 0 bases and J by 2 bases. In nucleotides, the CDR3 is TGTGCCAGCAGTGAAGCGGTATGGCAGGGGGCCTACAATGAGCAGTTCTTC. It encodes CASSEAVWQGAYNEQFF.

This clone has more than one count but fewer than ten. The chain couples TRBV28 to TRBJ1-2, with 7 bases identical to TRBD1. Germline V gene data show CDR1 as MDHEN and CDR2 as SYDVKM. This CDR3 comprises 13 residues. Trimming took 2 bases from V and 8 from J; bases not matched to a gene: 5. The CDR3 nucleotides are TGTGCCAGCAGTTTAGACAGGGCCAGGGGCTACACCTTC. Translated: CASSLDRARGYTF.

The chain carries TRBV5-1 and TRBJ2-6; 12 nucleotides align to TRBD1. Germline assignment: CDR1 SGHRS and CDR2 YFSETQ. The length of the CDR3 is 16 residues. After removal of 4 bases from V and 2 bases from J, the junction contained 1 base not matched to a gene. The DNA for the CDR3 is TGCGCCAGCAGCGGGGACAGGGGGCCTGGGGCCAACGTCCTGACTTTC. Amino acid sequence: CASSGDRGPGANVLTF.

The chain carries TRBV4-1 and TRBJ2-5, with a tentative D call TRBD2 (6 bases). Germline CDR1 and CDR2: MGHRA and YSYEKL. CDR3 length: 14 amino acids. Trimming shortened V by 1 base and J by 1 base, and 7 bases separated the two germline ends. The chain's CDR3 is CASSQAAGQETQYF. CDR3 DNA sequence: TGCGCCAGCAGCCAAGCAGCGGGCCAAGAGACCCAGTACTTC.

This clone was seen just once. The chain carries TRBV5-1 and TRBJ2-3; 16 bases line up with TRBD2. Germline CDR1 and CDR2: SGHRS and YFSETQ. Trimming cost V 0 bases and J 4 bases; bases outside gene matches: 2. CDR3 length: 17 amino acids. Here the CDR3 DNA reads TGCGCCAGCAGCTTGGAGGGGACTAGCGGGGGGGCAGATACGCAGTATTTT. It codes for CASSLEGTSGGADTQYF.

V gene TRBV21-1 combines with J gene TRBJ2-7; the table gives TRBD1 as D, unverified against the DNA. TRBV21-1 represents a pseudogene. The CDR3 spans 14 residues. CDR3 sequence: CASSVQGSGYEQYF. CDR3 DNA sequence: TGTGCCAGCAGCGTACAGGGGAGCGGGTACGAGCAGTACTTC.

The gene calls are TRBV28 and TRBJ1-1; TRBD1 might be the D (6 bases). CDR3 length equals 14 residues. V was trimmed by 2 bases and J by 1 base, leaving 8 bases between them. The germline gives CDR1 MDHEN, CDR2 SYDVKM. The CDR3 DNA follows: TGTGCCAGCAGTTTACAGGGGTCGAACACTGAAGCTTTCTTT. It translates to CASSLQGSNTEAFF. Full variable domain (rest looked up from reference TRBV28 and TRBJ1-1): DVKVTQSSRYLVKRTGEKVFLECVQDMDHENMFWYRQDPGLGLRLIYFSYDVKMKEKGDIPEGYSVSREKKERFSLILESASTNQTSMYLCASSLQGSNTEAFFGQGTRLTVV.

The chain has TRBV27 and TRBJ2-3; D is unclear. The V end was cut by 5 bases, the J end by 2 bases, with 8 bases between. The germline gives CDR1 MNHEY, CDR2 SMNVEV (reference sequence). The CDR3 is 13 amino acids. The CDR3 loop is CASSLADTDTQYF. The CDR3 DNA reads as TGTGCCAGCAGTCTGGCGGACACAGATACGCAGTATTTT.

J is TRBJ2-1 and V is TRBV29-1; the match to TRBD2 covers 12 bases. With V trimmed by 6 bases and J by 0 bases, 12 bases remained unmatched. This CDR3 has 18 residues. CDR1 SQVTM and CDR2 ANQGSEA come from the germline V gene. This CDR3 reads CSVPPGLAGPSSYNEQFF. CDR3 DNA sequence: TGCAGCGTACCCCCGGGACTAGCGGGTCCGAGCTCCTACAATGAGCAGTTCTTC.